Listed below are T cell receptor beta chains from one sample, sequenced in a study of shared clonotypes between healthy human individuals. Measured with immunoSEQ multiplex PCR; TCRdb has only the in-frame clones, and not every one. The data contain approximately 940,000 clones, 76% of them singletons. Sequencing input: memory CD4+ T cells sorted from blood. All receptors derive from a man between 18 and 29 years old in good health. Each CDR3 is given with its conserved first and last residue. A D gene is named only where the DNA matches it firmly. A row's size may be missing; if present it is once, few, many or a size class.

D gene | J gene | clone size | V gene | CDR3 DNA | CDR3 protein
- | TRBJ2-1 | few | TRBV2 | TGTGCCAGCAGTGGTCCTGACAGATCAGAGCAGTTCTTC | CASSGPDRSEQFF
- | TRBJ2-7 | - | TRBV7-2 | TGTGCCAGCAGCTTAGGGAGGGCCTACGAGCAGTACTTC | CASSLGRAYEQYF
TRBD1 | TRBJ1-3 | - | TRBV9 | TGTGCCAGCAGTCGTACCACAGGGGCTGGAAACACCATATATTTT | CASSRTTGAGNTIYF
- | TRBJ2-7 | once | TRBV19 | TGTGCCAGTGGAGTCAGGGAAAGCGAGCAGTACTTC | CASGVRESEQYF
TRBD1 | TRBJ2-7 | - | TRBV30 | TGTGCCTGGGGAACCCGGGACAGGGAGGGGGAGCAGTACTTC | CAWGTRDREGEQYF
- | TRBJ2-1 | - | TRBV7-2 | TGTGCCACCGCAGTGGGGCAGAGCTCCTACAATGAGCAGTTCTTC | CATAVGQSSYNEQFF
- | TRBJ1-2 | - | TRBV27 | TGTGCCAGCAACCCGACAGGCGTTAACTATGGCTACACCTTC | CASNPTGVNYGYTF
- | TRBJ1-1 | - | TRBV7-3 | TGTGCCAGCAGCTTAAATCCGGGGTCGAACACTGAAGCTTTCTTT | CASSLNPGSNTEAFF
- | TRBJ1-2 | - | TRBV15 | TGTGCCACCAGCAGTCTAGCTAACTATGGCTACACCTTC | CATSSLANYGYTF
- | TRBJ2-3 | - | TRBV10-3 | TGTGCCATCAGTGAGAAAGTTGGGGCTAGCACAGATACGCAGTATTTT | CAISEKVGASTDTQYF
- | TRBJ2-7 | - | TRBV6-5 | TGTGCCAGCAGCCGTCTCAGGGGAATCGAGGAGCAGTACTTC | CASSRLRGIEEQYF
- | TRBJ2-7 | few | TRBV7-2 | TGTGCCAGCAGCCAAAACCCCTACGAGCAGTACTTC | CASSQNPYEQYF
- | TRBJ1-5 | many | TRBV2 | TGTGCCAGCAGTCAAGGACAGACGGTTAATCAGCCCCAGCATTTT | CASSQGQTVNQPQHF
TRBD1 | TRBJ2-3 | - | TRBV7-2 | TGTGCCAGCAGTCACAGGGGGCGTCTCAGAACAGATACGCAGTATTTT | CASSHRGRLRTDTQYF
TRBD1 | TRBJ1-2 | - | TRBV28 | TGTGCCAGCAGTTTCAAAGGACAGGGGGCCGGCTATGGCTACACCTTC | CASSFKGQGAGYGYTF
TRBD1 | TRBJ1-6 | - | TRBV10-1 | TGCGCCAGCAGTGAGACAGGGGGATCACCCCTCCACTTT | CASSETGGSPLHF
- | TRBJ1-4 | - | TRBV5-1 | TGCGCCAGCAGCAGACGGGACAACCCTAATGAAAAACTGTTTTTT | CASSRRDNPNEKLFF
- | TRBJ1-3 | few | TRBV18 | TGTGCCAGCTCACCGACTCACCAGGATGGAAACACCATATATTTT | CASSPTHQDGNTIYF
- | TRBJ1-1 | - | TRBV6-5 | TGTGCCAGCAGTTACTCGGGTATTTTCGGCTCTGAAGCTTTCTTT | CASSYSGIFGSEAFF
- | TRBJ2-3 | - | TRBV11-3 | TGTGCCAGCAGCCTTGACAGCTCAGATACGCAGTATTTT | CASSLDSSDTQYF
- | TRBJ2-2 | once | TRBV30 | TGTGCCTGGAGTGTACAAAGCACCGGGGAGCTGTTTTTT | CAWSVQSTGELFF
TRBD2 | TRBJ2-1 | - | TRBV5-1 | TGCGCCAGCAGCGAGACTAGCGGGATAGGAAATGAGCAGTTCTTC | CASSETSGIGNEQFF
- | TRBJ2-1 | - | TRBV19 | TGTGCCAGTAGTAAGTGGCTGGGTGGCAATGAGCAGTTCTTC | CASSKWLGGNEQFF
- | TRBJ1-2 | - | TRBV6-5 | TGTGCCAGCAGTTTAACAGCGACCTATGGCTACACCTTC | CASSLTATYGYTF
TRBD1 | TRBJ2-1 | - | TRBV13 | TGTGCCAGCAACAGCAGGGGGCCCAACAATGAGCAGTTCTTC | CASNSRGPNNEQFF
TRBD1 | TRBJ2-1 | - | TRBV28 | TGTGCCAGCAGTTTTGGACAGGGGGCTTACAATGAGCAGTTCTTC | CASSFGQGAYNEQFF
- | TRBJ2-7 | - | TRBV19 | TGTGCCAGTAGTATAGATTCGCCGGGGTCCTACGAGCAGTACTTC | CASSIDSPGSYEQYF
TRBD1 | TRBJ2-3 | once | TRBV29-1 | TGCAGCGTCCCCGCCGGGACAGGGAAGGTAGATACGCAGTATTTT | CSVPAGTGKVDTQYF
- | TRBJ2-7 | - | TRBV11-1 | TGTGCCAGCAGCTATCTCGGCTACGAGCAGTACTTC | CASSYLGYEQYF
- | TRBJ1-3 | - | TRBV28 | TGTGCCAGCAGATGGGGCACTACTCGGGACACCATATATTTT | CASRWGTTRDTIYF
TRBD1 | TRBJ1-3 | once | TRBV13 | TGTGCCAGCACCATAGGGGGCAGGGTCTCTGGAAACACCATATATTTT | CASTIGGRVSGNTIYF
- | TRBJ1-5 | - | TRBV29-1 | TGCAGCGTTGTAGTTAGCAATCAGCCCCAGCATTTT | CSVVVSNQPQHF
- | TRBJ2-2 | - | TRBV29-1 | TGCAGCGTTGAAAGGACGCCGGGCGGGGAGCTGTTTTTT | CSVERTPGGELFF
- | TRBJ2-5 | - | TRBV7-6 | TGTGCCAGCACCCTAGACAGCTTGGGAGAGACCCAGTACTTC | CASTLDSLGETQYF
- | TRBJ1-4 | - | TRBV6-6 | TGTGCCAGCAGCCCTGATCTGGGGATGAGGGAAAAACTGTTTTTT | CASSPDLGMREKLFF
- | TRBJ1-1 | - | TRBV5-3 | TGTGCCAGAAGCTTGGCCCTTTCTCGCACTGAAGCTTTCTTT | CARSLALSRTEAFF
- | TRBJ1-2 | - | TRBV7-9 | TGTGCCAGCCAGGGCCCGGACGGTGGCTACACCTTC | CASQGPDGGYTF
- | TRBJ1-3 | once | TRBV5-1 | TGCGCCAGCAGCCCCGCCGACAGGACGTCAAACACCATATATTTT | CASSPADRTSNTIYF
TRBD1 | TRBJ1-1 | - | TRBV18 | TGTGCCAGCTCACCACCGGGGACAGGTGAAGCTTTCTTT | CASSPPGTGEAFF
- | TRBJ1-1 | - | TRBV6-5 | TGTGCCAGCAGTCAGCGTGACGACACTGAAGCTTTCTTT | CASSQRDDTEAFF
- | TRBJ2-5 | - | TRBV19 | TGTGCCAGTAGCCGGGAACGGCTCTCAGAGACCCAGTACTTC | CASSRERLSETQYF
- | TRBJ1-1 | - | TRBV11-2 | TGTGCCAGCAGCTTAGCAGGGTCAGGAACTGAAGCTTTCTTT | CASSLAGSGTEAFF
TRBD2 | TRBJ2-3 | - | TRBV5-1 | TGCGCCAGCAGCTGGACTAGCGGGAAGGGCACAGATACGCAGTATTTT | CASSWTSGKGTDTQYF
TRBD1 | TRBJ2-5 | - | TRBV6-5 | TGTGCCAGCAGTTACTCGCCAGGGGGAGAGACCCAGTACTTC | CASSYSPGGETQYF
- | TRBJ1-1 | - | TRBV11-2 | TGTGCCAGCAGCTTAGACAGAGTCAGAGGGAACACTGAAGCTTTCTTT | CASSLDRVRGNTEAFF
- | TRBJ2-2 | - | TRBV6-1 | TGTGCCAGCAGTGAAAGGTTTAGGGGAGGTGCCGGGGAGCTGTTTTTT | CASSERFRGGAGELFF
- | TRBJ1-4 | once | TRBV2 | TGTGCCAGCAGATGGGGAGAAAATGAAAAACTGTTTTTT | CASRWGENEKLFF
TRBD1 | TRBJ1-1 | - | TRBV18 | TGTGCCAGCTCACTTCAGGGGGCTGACACTGAAGCTTTCTTT | CASSLQGADTEAFF
TRBD1 | TRBJ2-7 | - | TRBV10-3 | TGTGCCATCAGTGAAGTGGGACAGGGATCCTACGAGCAGTACTTC | CAISEVGQGSYEQYF
TRBD1 | TRBJ2-7 | - | TRBV5-1 | TGCGCCAGCAGGGGGACAGGGGGCTCCTACGAGCAGTACTTC | CASRGTGGSYEQYF
- | TRBJ2-1 | few | TRBV25-1 | TGTGCCAGCAGTGAATCAGGTGGATTCACCTACAATGAGCAGTTCTTC | CASSESGGFTYNEQFF
- | TRBJ2-5 | once | TRBV29-1 | TGCAGCGTTAGCAGGACGGCCGAGGTCCAGTACTTC | CSVSRTAEVQYF
- | TRBJ1-2 | - | TRBV5-5 | TGTGCCAGCAGCCCGACGGGGACTAACTATGGCTACACCTTC | CASSPTGTNYGYTF
- | TRBJ1-1 | once | TRBV25-1 | TGTGCCAGCAGTGAAGTGGGCTTGAACACTGAAGCTTTCTTT | CASSEVGLNTEAFF
- | TRBJ1-1 | - | TRBV18 | TGTGCCAGCTCACCACAAGTCCTGAACACTGAAGCTTTCTTT | CASSPQVLNTEAFF
TRBD1 | TRBJ2-2 | once | TRBV7-7 | TGTGCTAGCAGCCTGGACAGGGAAGCCGGGGAGCTGTTTTTT | CASSLDREAGELFF
- | TRBJ1-2 | - | TRBV6-5 | TGTGCCAGCAGTTACTCGCAGAGAGGGAATGGCTACACCTTC | CASSYSQRGNGYTF
TRBD1 | TRBJ1-1 | - | TRBV19 | TGTGCCAGTAGTATGGGGACAGGGGGAAAACTTGAAGCTTTCTTT | CASSMGTGGKLEAFF
TRBD2 | TRBJ2-1 | - | TRBV2 | TGTGCCAGCAGCCTGGGGGGACTAGGCTACAATGAGCAGTTCTTC | CASSLGGLGYNEQFF